The 5 T cell receptor beta chains below all came from one sample that was sequenced in a study of T cell responses to AZD1222 COVID-19 vaccine. Measured with immunoSEQ multiplex PCR; TCRdb has only the in-frame clones, and not every one. The table lists 95,000 to 150,000 clones, about 87% of them singletons. Sample: peripheral blood, taken on day 0 of AZD1222 vaccination. The receptors here all came from an adult in good health.

The chain combines TRBV5-6 with TRBJ2-3; D is undetermined. V lost 1 base, J lost 2 bases, and 5 bases lay in between. The germline V gene has CDR1 SGHDT and CDR2 YYEEEE. The length of the CDR3 is 13 residues. In DNA, the CDR3 is TGTGCCAGCAGCTTGAGTTCCACAGATACGCAGTATTTT. This sequence encodes CASSLSSTDTQYF.

The chain links TRBV15 to TRBJ1-4; D gene ambiguous. Trimming left V 0 bases short and J 5 bases short, with 10 bases between. This CDR3 is built from 15 residues. CDR1 and CDR2 from the germline V gene are LNHNV and YYDKDF (reference sequence). The CDR3: CATSRDRPYNEKLFF. The CDR3, as DNA: TGTGCCACCAGCAGAGACCGGCCGTACAATGAAAAACTGTTTTTT.

The chain has TRBV28 and TRBJ2-7, with 9 bases lining up with TRBD1. J gave up 2 bases and V 3 bases, and 2 bases lay outside the gene matches. Looked up from germline, CDR1 is MDHEN and CDR2 is SYDVKM. This CDR3 contains 14 residues. For the CDR3, the DNA is TGTGCCAGCAGTTTTGGGACAGGGCCCTACGAGCAGTACTTC. Amino acids: CASSFGTGPYEQYF.

The chain employs TRBV7-2 and TRBJ2-7; unclear D gene. CDR3 length equals 13 residues. In germline, CDR1 is SGHTA, CDR2 FQGNSA. V was clipped by 5 bases and J by 3 bases, with 11 bases between them. In nucleotides, the CDR3 is TGTGCCAGCAGCCTCCCCGATCTCTACGAGCAGTACTTC. Encoded protein: CASSLPDLYEQYF.

This clone turned up a few times. This chain connects TRBV20-1 to TRBJ1-1; no definite D call. Per the germline V gene, CDR1 is DFQATT and CDR2 is SNEGSKA (reference sequence). CDR3 size: 11 residues. Trimming left V 7 bases short and J 5 bases short, with 11 bases between. CDR3 residues: CSVAGKTEAFF. The CDR3, as DNA: TGCAGTGTAGCGGGGAAAACTGAAGCTTTCTTT.